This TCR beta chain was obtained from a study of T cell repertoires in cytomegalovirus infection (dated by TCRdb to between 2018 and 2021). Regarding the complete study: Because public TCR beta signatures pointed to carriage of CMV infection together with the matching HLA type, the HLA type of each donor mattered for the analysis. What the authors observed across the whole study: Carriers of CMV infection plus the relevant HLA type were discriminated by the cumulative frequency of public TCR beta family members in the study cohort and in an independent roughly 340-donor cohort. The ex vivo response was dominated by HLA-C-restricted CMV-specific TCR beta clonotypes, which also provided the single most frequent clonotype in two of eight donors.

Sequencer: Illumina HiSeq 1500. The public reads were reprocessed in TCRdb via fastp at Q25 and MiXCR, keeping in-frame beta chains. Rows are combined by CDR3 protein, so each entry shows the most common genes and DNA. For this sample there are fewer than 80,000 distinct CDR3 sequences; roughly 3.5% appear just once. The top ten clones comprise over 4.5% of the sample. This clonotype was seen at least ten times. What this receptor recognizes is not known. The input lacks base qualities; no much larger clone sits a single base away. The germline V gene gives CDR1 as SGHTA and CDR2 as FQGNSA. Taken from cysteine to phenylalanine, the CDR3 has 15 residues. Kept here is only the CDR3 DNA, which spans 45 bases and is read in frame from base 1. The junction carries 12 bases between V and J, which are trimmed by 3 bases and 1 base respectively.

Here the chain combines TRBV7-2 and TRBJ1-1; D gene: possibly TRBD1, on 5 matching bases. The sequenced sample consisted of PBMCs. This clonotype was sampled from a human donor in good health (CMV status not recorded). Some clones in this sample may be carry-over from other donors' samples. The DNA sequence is TGTGCCAGCAGCTTCATATCTACAGGGAACACTGAAGCTTTCTTT. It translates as CASSFISTGNTEAFF.